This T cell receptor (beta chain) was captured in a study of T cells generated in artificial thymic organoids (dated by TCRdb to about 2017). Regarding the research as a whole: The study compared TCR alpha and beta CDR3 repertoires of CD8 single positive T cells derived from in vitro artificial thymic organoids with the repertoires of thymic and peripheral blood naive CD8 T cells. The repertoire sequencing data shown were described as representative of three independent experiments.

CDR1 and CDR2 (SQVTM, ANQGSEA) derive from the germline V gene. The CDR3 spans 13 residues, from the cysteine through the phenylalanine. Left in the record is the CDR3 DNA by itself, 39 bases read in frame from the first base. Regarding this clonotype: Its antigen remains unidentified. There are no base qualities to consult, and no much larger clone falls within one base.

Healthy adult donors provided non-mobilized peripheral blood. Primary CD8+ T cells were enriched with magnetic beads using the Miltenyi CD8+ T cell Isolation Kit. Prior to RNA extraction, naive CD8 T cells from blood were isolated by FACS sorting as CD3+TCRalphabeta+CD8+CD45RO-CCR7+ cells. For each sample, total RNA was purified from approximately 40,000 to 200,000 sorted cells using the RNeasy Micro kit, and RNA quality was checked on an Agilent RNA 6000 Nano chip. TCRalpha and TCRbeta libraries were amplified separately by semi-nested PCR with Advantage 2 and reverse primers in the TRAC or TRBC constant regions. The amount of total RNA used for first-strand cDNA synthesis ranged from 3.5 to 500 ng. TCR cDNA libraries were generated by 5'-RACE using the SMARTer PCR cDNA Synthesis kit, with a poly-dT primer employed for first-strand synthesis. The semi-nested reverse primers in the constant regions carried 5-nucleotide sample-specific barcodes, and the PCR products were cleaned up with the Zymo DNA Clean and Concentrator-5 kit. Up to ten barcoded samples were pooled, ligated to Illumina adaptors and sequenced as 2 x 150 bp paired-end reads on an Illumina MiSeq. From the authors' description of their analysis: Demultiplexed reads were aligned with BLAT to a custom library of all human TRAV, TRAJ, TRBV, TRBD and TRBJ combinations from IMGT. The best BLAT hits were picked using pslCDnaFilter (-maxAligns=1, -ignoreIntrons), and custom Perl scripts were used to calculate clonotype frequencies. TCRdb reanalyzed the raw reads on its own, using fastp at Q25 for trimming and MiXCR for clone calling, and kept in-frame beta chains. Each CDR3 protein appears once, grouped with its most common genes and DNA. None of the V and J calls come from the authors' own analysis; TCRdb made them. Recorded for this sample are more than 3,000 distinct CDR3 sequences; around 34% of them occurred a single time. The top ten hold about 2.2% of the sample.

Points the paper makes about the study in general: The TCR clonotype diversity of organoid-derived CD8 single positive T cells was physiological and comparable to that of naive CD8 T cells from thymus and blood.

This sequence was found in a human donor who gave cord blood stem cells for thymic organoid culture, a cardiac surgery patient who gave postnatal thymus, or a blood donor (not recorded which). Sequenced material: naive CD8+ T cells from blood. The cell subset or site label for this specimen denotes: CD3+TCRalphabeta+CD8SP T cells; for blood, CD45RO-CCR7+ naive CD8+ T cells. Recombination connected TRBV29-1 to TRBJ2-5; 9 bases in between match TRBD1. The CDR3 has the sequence CNEWTGTGETQYF. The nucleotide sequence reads TGCAACGAATGGACAGGGACAGGGGAGACCCAGTACTTC.